The T cell receptor beta chain described here comes from a study of blood T cell repertoires in COVID-19 (dated by TCRdb to 2019 to 2021). A note on the overall study: Collaborator samples came from the United States, Italy and Spain and covered acute and convalescent phases of COVID-19. The prospective study material was composed of cDNA or gDNA derived from T cells, B-cell-depleted T cells, or PBMCs. The dataset comprised deeply sampled blood TCRbeta repertoires from subjects exposed to, actively infected with, or recovered from COVID-19. The repertoires were released in a freely available public database intended as a resource for research on the immune response to SARS-CoV-2. Samples were obtained from the ongoing ImmuneRACE study (first 160 participants) and from 1,200 or so subjects provided by 6 global collaborators. Nearly every sample came with metadata listing a de-identified subject ID, COVID-19 status, age in years and sex. HLA class I and class II types, where available, came from metadata supplied by the sample provider rather than from assay-based typing. The study at large found these results: The quantity of clinical and demographic metadata differed by source and by participant and was supplied without curation.

The CDR3, from cysteine to phenylalanine, totals 17 residues. CDR3 DNA only is kept here, 51 bases in frame from base 1. Reading the germline V gene gives CDR1 SGHTA and CDR2 FQGNSA. A distance of 21 bases separates the germline ends of V and J, which lose 4 bases and 6 bases respectively. The immunoSEQ Assay, a bias-controlled multiplex PCR, was used to amplify TCRbeta CDR3 regions from genomic DNA. Turning to the authors' computational methods: Nucleated cell counts per sample were estimated from amplification of reference gene primers within the assay. Sequence reads were collapsed and filtered to measure the absolute abundance of every unique TCRbeta CDR3 rearrangement. Productive Simpson clonality was computed per sample as the square root of Simpson's diversity index over productive rearrangements. Sourced from immuneACCESS, this table was stored by TCRdb with only in-frame sequences that have V and J called. A share of the clones is absent; for the studies checked, an unresolved V gene accounts for under half, and the remainder has no known explanation. V, J and clone size were drawn from that table, and D and trimming were deduced from the DNA. Counted in this sample were around 130,000 clones; approximately 86% of them appeared once. The ten most abundant clones make up around 16% of the sample.

Comment on this clone: The clone's antigen remains unknown. No base quality information exists; no much larger clone differs at one position.

Another Seattle source contributed samples from volunteer blood donors who had recovered from COVID-19. Each collaborating institution followed its own protocols to collect whole blood in K2EDTA tubes. For TCRbeta analysis, collaborator samples were shipped as frozen whole blood, as isolated PBMCs, or as DNA extracted from either sample type. The clonotype was recovered from a woman aged 45-60 years who had recovered from COVID-19. Recombination linked TRBV7-2 to TRBJ2-2; the D gene is perhaps TRBD1, from 6 matching bases. Sequenced input: peripheral blood. This receptor has the CDR3 CASSYPRTVWRSGELFF. The DNA reads as follows: TGTGCCAGCAGCTACCCAAGGACAGTTTGGCGGTCCGGGGAGCTGTTTTTT.